This is a list of T cell receptor beta chains from one sample in a study of healthy donors' naive CD4 and CD8 T cells. TCRdb reprocessed the reads with MiXCR, giving one entry per CDR3 protein. The sample includes approximately 200,000 distinct CDR3 sequences, around 74% of them seen just once. The sample comprised naive CD4+ and CD8+ T cells sorted from blood, pooled from several donors. The receptors stem from a pool of human donors in good health; the sample pools cells from several healthy donors. CDR3s include the opening cysteine and the closing phenylalanine or tryptophan. The D gene is left open where the match is weak. Not all rows give a size; the values are once, few, many and, for expanded clones, a class.

j_call	clone_size	d_call	v_call	cdr3_aa	cdr3_nt
TRBJ1-1	.	.	TRBV20-1	CSAGDSTALNTEAFF	TGCAGTGCTGGAGATTCGACAGCACTGAACACTGAAGCTTTCTTT
TRBJ1-5	.	.	TRBV5-5	CASSLGPQEGQPQHF	TGTGCCAGCAGCTTGGGTCCACAGGAGGGTCAGCCCCAGCATTTT
TRBJ1-1	.	TRBD1	TRBV28	CASSRQGRNTEAFF	TGTGCCAGCAGTCGACAGGGTAGGAACACTGAAGCTTTCTTT
TRBJ2-2	few	.	TRBV11-2	CASSFGDTGELFF	TGTGCCAGCAGCTTCGGAGACACCGGGGAGCTGTTTTTT
TRBJ2-1	.	TRBD1	TRBV15	CATSREGTVYNEQFF	TGTGCCACCAGCAGAGAAGGGACAGTCTACAATGAGCAGTTCTTC
TRBJ2-3	once	.	TRBV27	CASKNREITDTQYF	TGTGCCAGTAAGAACAGGGAAATCACAGATACGCAGTATTTT
TRBJ2-1	.	.	TRBV19	CASSKAGLPNEQFF	TGTGCCAGTAGTAAGGCGGGGTTGCCCAATGAGCAGTTCTTC
TRBJ1-1	.	.	TRBV6-2/TRBV6-3	CASSVRTLPDEAFF	TGTGCCAGCAGTGTACGGACTCTACCGGATGAAGCTTTCTTT
TRBJ2-3	.	TRBD1	TRBV29-1	CSVESGQGAQYF	TGCAGCGTTGAAAGTGGACAGGGTGCGCAGTATTTT
TRBJ2-7	.	.	TRBV4-2	CASSHGRNYEQYF	TGTGCCAGCAGCCACGGACGAAACTACGAGCAGTACTTC